This TCR beta chain was captured by sequencing in a study of tumor and adjacent non-tumor tissue in lung cancer. In the study overall: There were about twelve adenocarcinoma, a couple of squamous cell carcinoma and 1 small cell lung cancer cases. Study-level points and caveats: Patients with more diverse tumor TCRs had worse survival.

A modified ARM-PCR protocol with three rounds of nested PCR amplified TCRbeta. MiXCR, applied by TCRdb to the multiplex PCR reads, yields one record per CDR3 protein. Seen here are 55,000 to 70,000 distinct CDR3 sequences, 50% to 60% observed once, and the top ten hold around 20%. No cell sorting was done before RNA was extracted from the tissue. Between August and November 2014, newly diagnosed, chemotherapy-naive lung cancer patients underwent thoracic surgery in China. CDR1 is SGHDT, CDR2 YYEEEE, per germline. The CDR3 consists of 14 residues. Turning to this clonotype: What it binds is not known. A much larger clone is a single base away; this may be a read error.

The sequenced material came from lung tumor tissue. The V gene is TRBV5-6, the J gene TRBJ2-1; D is perhaps TRBD1 or TRBD2 (5 bases each). The TCR was taken from a man over 45 with non-small cell lung cancer. This CDR3 is CTSSLALGTNEQFF. The CDR3 DNA reads TGTACCAGCAGCTTGGCCCTGGGGACCAATGAGCAGTTCTTC.